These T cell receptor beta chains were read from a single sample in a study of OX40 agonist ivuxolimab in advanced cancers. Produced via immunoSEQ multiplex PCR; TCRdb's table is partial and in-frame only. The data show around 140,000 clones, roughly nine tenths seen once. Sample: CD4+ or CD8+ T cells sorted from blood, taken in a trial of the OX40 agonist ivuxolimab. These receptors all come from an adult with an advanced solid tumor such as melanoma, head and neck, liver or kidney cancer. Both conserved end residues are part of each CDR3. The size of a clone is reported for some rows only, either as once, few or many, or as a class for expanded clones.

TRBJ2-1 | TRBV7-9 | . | CASSRASTYNEQFF
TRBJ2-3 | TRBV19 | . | CASRDRTLTDTQYF
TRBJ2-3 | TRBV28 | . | CASSLLPGLAGVGDTQYF
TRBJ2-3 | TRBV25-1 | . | CASREFSGGITDTQYF
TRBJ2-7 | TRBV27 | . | CASSFGAVSYEQYF
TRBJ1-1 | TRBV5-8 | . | CASSWETPMGQNTEAFF
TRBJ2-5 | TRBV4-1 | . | CASSRGLAGGLYQETQYF
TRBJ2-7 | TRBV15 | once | CATSPGIEGHEQYF
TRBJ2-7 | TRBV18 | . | CASSPGASTYEQYF
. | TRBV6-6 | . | CASSPLYTYEQYF
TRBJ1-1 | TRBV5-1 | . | CASGPQVNTEAFF
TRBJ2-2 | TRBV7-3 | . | CASSLTGATGELFF
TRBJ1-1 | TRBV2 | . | CASTRELDTEAFF
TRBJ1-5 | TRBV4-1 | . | CASSQEGQGAKDQPQHF
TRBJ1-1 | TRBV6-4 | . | CASSWGRGTEAFF
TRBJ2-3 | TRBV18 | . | CASSLLAGGPDTQYF
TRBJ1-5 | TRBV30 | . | CAGSGSNQPQHF
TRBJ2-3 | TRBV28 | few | CASSLRGLSTDTQYF
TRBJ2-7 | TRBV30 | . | CAWSVGLAGVYEQYF
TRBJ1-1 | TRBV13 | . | CASSPTSMNTEAFF
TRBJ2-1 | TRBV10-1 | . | CASRGTQGMVHEQFF
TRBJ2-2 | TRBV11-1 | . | CASSPDLTNTGELFF
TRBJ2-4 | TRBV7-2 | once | CASSLSEGARDIQYF
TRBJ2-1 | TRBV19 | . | CASSKRLADNEQFF